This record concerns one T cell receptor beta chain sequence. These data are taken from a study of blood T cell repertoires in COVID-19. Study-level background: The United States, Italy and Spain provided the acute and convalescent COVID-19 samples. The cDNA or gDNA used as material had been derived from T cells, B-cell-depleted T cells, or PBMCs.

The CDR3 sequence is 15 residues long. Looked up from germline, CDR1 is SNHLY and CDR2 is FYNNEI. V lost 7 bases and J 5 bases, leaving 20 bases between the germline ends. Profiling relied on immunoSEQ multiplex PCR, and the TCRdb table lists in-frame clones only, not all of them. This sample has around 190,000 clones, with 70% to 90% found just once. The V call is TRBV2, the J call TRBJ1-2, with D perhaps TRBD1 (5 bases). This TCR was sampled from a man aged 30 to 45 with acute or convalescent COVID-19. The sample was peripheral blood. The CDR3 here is CASMGTSTRPYGYTF. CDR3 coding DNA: TGTGCCAGCATGGGGACTTCAACCCGTCCGTATGGCTACACCTTC.